Below, 6 T cell receptor beta chains from the same sample are listed, as sequenced in a study of cytomegalovirus exposure and HLA in healthy donors. The PCR contained 60 Vbeta and 13 Jbeta primers. Clones were sequenced by immunoSEQ multiplex PCR, and TCRdb holds only the in-frame ones, with some missing. Here the sample spans approximately 140,000 clones, over 60% being singletons. Sequenced input: PBMCs. The receptors shown here come from a male donor in good health and CMV-seropositive.

In nucleotides, the CDR3 is TGCAGCGTCGGGGACAGGGGGTTTGGCTACACCTTC. Translation: CSVGDRGFGYTF. The V gene is TRBV29-1, the J gene TRBJ1-2, with TRBD1 matching 11 bases. V lost 6 bases to trimming and J lost 7 bases; unmatched junction nucleotides: 4. Germline CDR1 reads SQVTM; CDR2 reads ANQGSEA. The CDR3 sequence is 12 residues long.

The chain is built from TRBV5-1 and TRBJ2-2, with TRBD2 as a possible D gene (5 bases). Trimming removed 4 bases from V and 7 bases from J, with 20 bases in between. This CDR3 is built from 16 residues. Germline loops: CDR1 SGHRS, CDR2 YFSETQ. DNA of the CDR3: TGCGCCAGCAGCCCCCACTTACCTCGGGGAAACGGGGAGCTGTTTTTT. It codes for CASSPHLPRGNGELFF.

The CDR3 protein is CASSQDWIATSAQETQYF. DNA for the CDR3: TGCGCCAGCAGCCAAGATTGGATAGCGACTAGCGCACAAGAGACCCAGTACTTC. The chain has TRBV4-3 and TRBJ2-5; 8 bases are shared with TRBD2. The CDR3 runs to 18 residues. Germline V gives CDR1 LGHNA, CDR2 YSLEER. J lost 2 bases, V lost 0 bases, and 11 bases had no gene match.

About this clone: This CDR3 is also generated by other DNA sequences in the sample. The chain uses TRBV29-1 and TRBJ2-1, with TRBD2 matching 8 bases. There are 11 residues in the CDR3. Germline V gene data show CDR1 as SQVTM and CDR2 as ANQGSEA. The junction had 11 bases not matched to a gene; V was cut back by 6 bases and J by 16 bases. The CDR3 sequence: CSVQPGLGNFF. CDR3 nucleotides: TGCAGCGTCCAACCGGGACTAGGTAACTTCTTC.

The chain carries TRBV28 and TRBJ2-7, with D unresolved. Trimming took off 1 base at V and 4 bases at J, with 8 bases between the two ends. Germline V gene lookup returns CDR1 MDHEN and CDR2 SYDVKM. CDR3 length: 13 amino acids. CDR3 nucleotide sequence: TGTGCCAGCAGTTTATCCTTAAATTACGAGCAGTACTTC. The encoded protein is CASSLSLNYEQYF.

The chain uses TRBV5-1 and TRBJ2-1, with TRBD2 matching over 10 bases. This CDR3 contains 17 residues. The junction had 7 bases not matched to a gene; V was cut back by 3 bases and J by 1 base. Per the germline V gene, CDR1 is SGHRS and CDR2 is YFSETQ. The CDR3 region has the DNA TGCGCCAGCAGCTCTAGCGGGGGCGCCCTTTCCTACAATGAGCAGTTCTTC. It yields the protein CASSSSGGALSYNEQFF.